This T cell receptor (beta chain) was identified during a study of T cell changes during pregnancy in multiple sclerosis. Profiling relied on immunoSEQ multiplex PCR, and the TCRdb table lists in-frame clones only, not all of them. Counted here are under 85,000 clones, approximately 90% occurring once; the ten biggest clones make up roughly 1.5%. The sequence was collected from a female donor with multiple sclerosis, enrolled in a pregnancy study. This material consisted of peripheral blood, taken in the third trimester of pregnancy.

The chain's CDR3 is CASGLVQGGVTGELFF. For the CDR3, the DNA is TGTGCTAGTGGTTTGGTACAGGGGGGAGTTACCGGGGAGCTGTTTTTT. The chain combines TRBV12-5 with TRBJ2-2, with 8 bases fitting TRBD1. Germline trimming cut 0 bases from V and 5 bases from J; bases unmatched to any gene: 5. Germline-derived CDR1 and CDR2 are LGHNT and FRNRAP. The CDR3 length is 16 residues.